A single sample gave rise to the 19 T cell receptor beta chains below, sequenced in a study of shared clonotypes between healthy human individuals. Naive CD8 isolation took CD45RO-negative cells positively selected for CCR7 and excluded terminally differentiated effector memory CD45RA+ cells. Here immunoSEQ multiplex PCR was the method, and the copy in TCRdb shows in-frame clones only, minus some. This table holds approximately 2,000,000 clones, about 93% found once. Source material: naive CD8+ T cells from PBMCs. These receptors came from a man aged 18 to 35 in good health. Some clones in this sample may be carry-over from other donors' samples.

Points on this clone: Its ends do not fully match the called genes, so a read error is possible. The rearrangement uses TRBV6-1 and TRBJ2-7; TRBD1 is a possible D gene (5 bases). Germline values: CDR1 MNHNS, CDR2 SASEGT. The CDR3 spans 15 residues. The chain's CDR3 is CASGEDTAVTYEQYF. CDR3 coding DNA: TGTGCCAGCGGTGAGGACACGGCAGTGACCTACGAGCAGTACTTC.

This chain connects TRBV28 to TRBJ1-2, with D hard to call. V was shortened by 6 bases and J by 1 base, with 6 bases between the two germline ends. CDR3 length equals 12 residues. The germline CDR1 and CDR2 sequences are MDHEN and SYDVKM. The DNA of the CDR3 is TGTGCCAGCAGCTCATATAACTATGGCTACACCTTC. It specifies CASSSYNYGYTF.

This chain links TRBV28 with TRBJ2-6, with TRBD1 identical over 9 bases. Germline V lookup: CDR1 MDHEN, CDR2 SYDVKM. There are 18 residues in the CDR3. V lost 6 bases, J lost 2 bases, and 11 bases stayed unmatched. The CDR3 DNA sequence: TGTGCCAGCAGCTCCCCGGACAGGGGACGCACTGGGGCCAACGTCCTGACTTTC. Its protein is CASSSPDRGRTGANVLTF.

The chain links TRBV5-1 to TRBJ2-2; TRBD2 agrees at 7 bases. CDR1 and CDR2 from the germline V gene are SGHRS and YFSETQ. The junction had 12 bases not matched to a gene; V was cut back by 3 bases and J by 4 bases. The CDR3 length is 17 residues. The CDR3 sequence is CASSYFLRESGTGELFF. CDR3 nucleotide sequence: TGCGCCAGCAGCTACTTTTTGCGGGAGTCGGGCACCGGGGAGCTGTTTTTT. The full variable domain, completed using reference TRBV5-1 and TRBJ2-2, is KAGVTQTPRYLIKTRGQQVTLSCSPISGHRSVSWYQQTPGQGLQFLFEYFSETQRNKGNFPGRFSGRQFSNSRSEMNVSTLELGDSALYLCASSYFLRESGTGELFFGEGSRLTVL.

The rearrangement uses TRBV6-5 and TRBJ2-2; 7 bases are a match to TRBD1. After removal of 6 bases from V and 3 bases from J, the junction contained 7 bases not matched to a gene. Germline CDR1 MNHEY, CDR2 SVGAGI. The CDR3 length is 15 residues. In nucleotides, the CDR3 is TGTGCCAGCAGCTTCACAGGGGATTACACCGGGGAGCTGTTTTTT. Its translation: CASSFTGDYTGELFF.

V and J are TRBV15 and TRBJ2-7, with 7 bases identical to TRBD1. CDR1 is LNHNV, CDR2 YYDKDF, per germline (reference sequence). The CDR3 has 15 amino acids. V trimming: 0 bases; J trimming: 4 bases; junction bases outside the gene matches: 6. CDR3 DNA: TGTGCCACCAGCAGAGACACAGGGGTCTTGTACGAGCAGTACTTC. Encoded protein: CATSRDTGVLYEQYF.

The rearrangement uses TRBV7-8 and TRBJ2-3, with a weak D call TRBD1 (6 bases). Germline CDR1 is SGHVS and CDR2 is FQNEAQ. CDR3 length: 17 amino acids. V was cut by 5 bases and J by 1 base, with 19 bases left in between. The CDR3 nucleotides are TGTGCCAGCAGCCGCGCAATCTCACAGGGTGGCACAGATACGCAGTATTTT. It codes for CASSRAISQGGTDTQYF.

Details on this clone: Because the CDR3 is missing its conserved closing phenylalanine or tryptophan, this is likely a read error. The DNA is left out, because the CDR3 cannot be placed on it with certainty; the CDR3 is given as TCRdb lists it. The chain recombines TRBV5-6 with TRBJ2-2. The CDR3 is made up of 11 amino acids, end residues included. Germline values: CDR1 SGHDT, CDR2 YYEEEE. The CDR3 loop is CASSLGPVWVL.

The genes are TRBV7-8 and TRBJ2-7; D is uncertain. This CDR3 contains 12 residues. With 5 bases removed from V and 6 bases from J, the gap between germline ends came to 11 bases. Per germline, CDR1 SGHVS and CDR2 FQNEAQ. In DNA, the CDR3 is TGTGCCAGCAGCCCTCAGTCCCTCGAGCAGTACTTC. This gives the protein CASSPQSLEQYF.

The gene calls are TRBV9 and TRBJ2-3, with unresolved D. V dropped 0 bases and J dropped 9 bases, with 8 bases sitting between them. Germline loops: CDR1 SGDLS, CDR2 YYNGEE. The CDR3 loop spans 12 amino acids. Here the CDR3 DNA reads TGTGCCAGCAGCGTAGGGGATGAGACGCAGTATTTT. It codes for CASSVGDETQYF.

As for this clone: Other DNA sequences from this sample encode an identical CDR3 as well. This rearrangement joins TRBV4-1 to TRBJ2-7; no clear D gene. CDR3 size: 14 residues. Germline values: CDR1 MGHRA, CDR2 YSYEKL. V lost 4 bases to trimming and J lost 1 base, with 11 bases between them. The CDR3 protein is CASSPGPRSYEQYF. The CDR3 DNA follows: TGCGCCAGCAGCCCTGGTCCTCGGTCCTACGAGCAGTACTTC.

The chain employs TRBV15 and TRBJ1-1, with D perhaps matching TRBD1 (5 bases). The CDR3 contains 14 residues. From germline, CDR1 is LNHNV and CDR2 YYDKDF (reference sequence). Trimming stripped 3 bases from V and 2 bases from J, with 10 bases between. The CDR3 nucleotides are TGTGCCACCAGCAGTTGGCAGGGCAACACTGAAGCTTTCTTT. Translated: CATSSWQGNTEAFF.

The table lists this clone with a count of one. The CDR3 nucleotides read TGTGCCAGCAGTTCCCGCAAGCCAGGGCGGAATGAGCAGTTCTTC. Amino acid sequence: CASSSRKPGRNEQFF. The V and J genes are TRBV6-5 and TRBJ2-1; D is possibly TRBD1 (5 bases). Trimming removed 4 bases from V and 7 bases from J, with 17 bases in between. CDR3 length: 15 residues. Germline V lookup: CDR1 MNHEY, CDR2 SVGAGI.

The J gene is TRBJ2-3, the V gene TRBV9, with D possibly called TRBD1 or TRBD2 (5 bases each). Germline values: CDR1 SGDLS, CDR2 YYNGEE. V lost 5 bases and J lost 2, with 21 bases in between. This CDR3 contains 17 residues. The CDR3 region has the DNA TGTGCCAGCAGGCCTGGAGCCGGGGACCTAGACACAGATACGCAGTATTTT. Residues: CASRPGAGDLDTDTQYF.

V and J are TRBV13 and TRBJ1-1, with D maybe TRBD1 (6 bases). This CDR3 has 15 amino acids. CDR1 is PRHDT and CDR2 is FYEKMQ in the germline V gene (reference sequence). V was pared by 5 bases and J by 4 bases, with 17 bases between. CDR3 sequence: CASSAPLTGPTEAFF. The CDR3, as DNA: TGTGCCAGCAGCGCTCCCCTTACAGGGCCCACTGAAGCTTTCTTT.

The chain is built from TRBV5-4 and TRBJ2-7; 8 bases agree with TRBD1. The CDR3 contains 14 residues. After removal of 3 bases from V and 4 bases from J, the junction contained 6 bases not matched to a gene. Germline CDR1 and CDR2: SGHNT and YYREEE (reference sequence). The CDR3 is CASSSDRAHYEQYF. CDR3 DNA sequence: TGTGCCAGCAGCTCGGACAGGGCTCATTACGAGCAGTACTTC.

The chain is built from TRBV7-9 and TRBJ1-1, with unresolved D. Trimming shortened V by 8 bases and J by 3 bases, and 13 bases separated the two germline ends. The CDR3 contains 13 residues. CDR1 is SEHNR, CDR2 FQNEAQ, per germline (reference sequence). DNA for the CDR3: TGTGCCAGCGCTGGCCCCACCGACACTGAAGCTTTCTTT. This encodes CASAGPTDTEAFF.

This clone turned up a few times. The chain joins TRBV9 to TRBJ1-1, with 10 bases that match TRBD1. CDR3 length equals 15 residues. Germline CDR1 SGDLS, CDR2 YYNGEE. J was trimmed by 4 bases and V by 4 bases; bases with no gene match: 7. In DNA form, the CDR3 reads TGTGCCAGCAGCTCCGACAGGGGGCGCGGCACTGAAGCTTTCTTT. Encoded protein: CASSSDRGRGTEAFF. Full variable domain (remainder filled in from reference TRBV9 and TRBJ1-1): DSGVTQTPKHLITATGQRVTLRCSPRSGDLSVYWYQQSLDQGLQFLIQYYNGEERAKGNILERFSAQQFPDLHSELNLSSLELGDSALYFCASSSDRGRGTEAFFGQGTRLTVV.

The rearrangement links TRBV11-2 to TRBJ2-3; 9 positions match TRBD2. V shed 5 bases and J 0 bases; nucleotides not matched to a gene: 15. This CDR3 is built from 19 residues. Germline CDR1 and CDR2: SGHAT and FQNNGV. CDR3 loop: CASSGGRVEFRPSTDTQYF. The CDR3 DNA reads TGTGCCAGCAGCGGCGGGAGGGTGGAATTCAGGCCTAGCACAGATACGCAGTATTTT. Full variable domain (remainder filled in from reference TRBV11-2 and TRBJ2-3): EAGVAQSPRYKIIEKRQSVAFWCNPISGHATLYWYQQILGQGPKLLIQFQNNGVVDDSQLPKDRFSAERLKGVDSTLKIQPAKLEDSAVYLCASSGGRVEFRPSTDTQYFGPGTRLTVL.